The 11 T cell receptor beta chains presented below share a single source sample, sequenced in a study of shared clonotypes between healthy human individuals. Here immunoSEQ multiplex PCR was the method, and the copy in TCRdb shows in-frame clones only, minus some. The repertoire holds 520,000 or so clones, with less than 85% as singletons. Sequencing was carried out using PBMCs. The receptors come from a woman aged 40 to 50 in good health. Some clones in this sample may be carry-over from other donors' samples.

The chain employs TRBV10-3 and TRBJ2-7, with a weak D call TRBD2 (5 bases). This CDR3 contains 12 residues. Germline-derived CDR1 and CDR2 are ENHRY and SYGVKD. The germline V and J ends were trimmed by 11 bases and 6 bases, with 17 bases remaining between them. Here the CDR3 reads CALSTDFGEQYF. The DNA for the CDR3 is TGTGCCCTCTCGACGGACTTCGGCGAGCAGTACTTC.

V usage is TRBV19 and J usage is TRBJ1-1; no definite D call. Trimming shortened V by 3 bases and J by 5 bases, and 16 bases separated the two germline ends. Per the germline V gene, CDR1 is LNHDA and CDR2 is SQIVND (reference sequence). The CDR3 sequence is 15 residues long. The chain's CDR3 is CASSMSPQSQTEAFF. The CDR3 DNA sequence: TGTGCCAGTAGTATGAGTCCGCAGAGTCAAACTGAAGCTTTCTTT.

V gene TRBV20-1 combines with J gene TRBJ2-1; unclear D gene. Trimming removed 6 bases from V and 6 bases from J, with 6 bases in between. CDR1 and CDR2 (germline): DFQATT, SNEGSKA (reference sequence). The length of the CDR3 is 10 residues. CDR3 DNA sequence: TGCAGTGCGAGGAGCAATGAGCAGTTCTTC. As protein: CSARSNEQFF.

CDR3 region: CATSKERASYEQYF. The DNA for the CDR3 is TGTGCCACCAGTAAGGAGCGGGCATCCTACGAGCAGTACTTC. The J gene is TRBJ2-7, the V gene TRBV15, with a possible D match to TRBD2 (6 bases). This CDR3 comprises 14 residues. Germline values: CDR1 LNHNV, CDR2 YYDKDF (reference sequence). The germline V and J ends were trimmed by 6 bases and 1 base, with 13 bases remaining between them.

This clone came up a few times. The rearrangement links TRBV15 to TRBJ1-1; perhaps TRBD1 as D (5 bases). V dropped 0 bases and J dropped 7 bases, with 12 bases sitting between them. Germline V gene lookup returns CDR1 LNHNV and CDR2 YYDKDF (reference sequence). The CDR3 totals 14 residues. The DNA of the CDR3 is TGTGCCACCAGCAGAGATCTGGGGGGGGATGAAGCTTTCTTT. It is translated as CATSRDLGGDEAFF.

J is TRBJ2-2 and V is TRBV18; 9 positions agree with TRBD1. V trimming: 3 bases; J trimming: 5 bases; junction bases outside the gene matches: 4. Germline V gene lookup returns CDR1 KGHSH and CDR2 LQKENI. The CDR3 totals 15 residues. CDR3 residues: CASSPGQGQTGELFF. CDR3 in DNA: TGTGCCAGCTCACCCGGACAGGGGCAAACCGGGGAGCTGTTTTTT.

The V gene is TRBV18, the J gene TRBJ2-7, with 12 bases matching TRBD2. CDR1 is KGHSH, CDR2 LQKENI, per germline. V trimming: 5 bases; J trimming: 5 bases; junction bases outside the gene matches: 7. The CDR3 has 15 residues. The chain's CDR3 is CASSSRLAGVHEQYF. CDR3 coding DNA: TGTGCCAGCTCATCGAGACTAGCGGGGGTCCACGAGCAGTACTTC.

This clone was seen a handful of times. The chain employs TRBV19 and TRBJ2-2, with 15 bases fitting TRBD2. CDR1 and CDR2 from the germline V gene are LNHDA and SQIVND (reference sequence). V trimming: 11 bases; J trimming: 1 base; junction bases outside the gene matches: 11. The length of the CDR3 is 18 residues. CDR3 amino acids: CARPGTSGRPGNTGELFF. For the CDR3, the DNA is TGTGCCCGCCCCGGGACTAGCGGGAGGCCGGGGAACACCGGGGAGCTGTTTTTT.

The V gene is TRBV21-1, the J gene TRBJ1-2. TRBV21-1 is reported as a pseudogene. This CDR3 spans 13 amino acids. CDR3 protein: CASSKRWGDGYTF. CDR3 DNA sequence: TGTGCCAGCAGCAAACGGTGGGGGGATGGCTACACCTTC.

This clone was seen only a few times. The chain has TRBV9 and TRBJ2-1; perhaps TRBD2 as D (6 bases). Between the trimmed V and J ends, which lost 2 bases and 8 bases, there was a span of 17 bases. CDR1 and CDR2 from the germline V gene are SGDLS and YYNGEE. This CDR3 has 15 residues. The CDR3 nucleotides read TGTGCCAGCAGCGTCACCCCGACTAGTCTCGATGAGCAGTTCTTC. Translated: CASSVTPTSLDEQFF. Drawing the rest from reference TRBV9 and TRBJ2-1, the complete variable domain is DSGVTQTPKHLITATGQRVTLRCSPRSGDLSVYWYQQSLDQGLQFLIQYYNGEERAKGNILERFSAQQFPDLHSELNLSSLELGDSALYFCASSVTPTSLDEQFFGPGTRLTVL.

The chain carries TRBV9 and TRBJ1-1; unclear D gene. This CDR3 has 17 amino acids. Trimming cost V 0 bases and J 1 base, with 16 bases left between them. The germline CDR1 and CDR2 sequences are SGDLS and YYNGEE. The CDR3 DNA follows: TGTGCCAGCAGCGTAGAAGGAACCACTAAGGGGAACACTGAAGCTTTCTTT. Translating gives CASSVEGTTKGNTEAFF.